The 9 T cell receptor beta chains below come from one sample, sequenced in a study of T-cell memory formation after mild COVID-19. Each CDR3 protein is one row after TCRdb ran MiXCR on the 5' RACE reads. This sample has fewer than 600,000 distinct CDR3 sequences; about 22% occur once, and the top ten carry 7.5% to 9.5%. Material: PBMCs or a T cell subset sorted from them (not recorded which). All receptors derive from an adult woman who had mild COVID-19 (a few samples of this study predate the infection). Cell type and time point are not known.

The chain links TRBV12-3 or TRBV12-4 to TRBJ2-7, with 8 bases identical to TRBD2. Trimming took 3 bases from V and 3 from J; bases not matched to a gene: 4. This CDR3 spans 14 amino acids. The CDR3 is CASSFETSVYEQYF. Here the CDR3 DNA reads TGTGCCAGCAGTTTCGAGACTAGCGTCTACGAGCAGTACTTC.

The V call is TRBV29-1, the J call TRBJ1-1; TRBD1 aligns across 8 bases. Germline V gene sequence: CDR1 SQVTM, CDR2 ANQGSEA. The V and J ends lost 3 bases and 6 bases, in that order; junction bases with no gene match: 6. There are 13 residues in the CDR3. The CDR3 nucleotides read TGCAGCGTTGATGACCGACAGGGGTCTGAAGCTTTCTTT. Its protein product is CSVDDRQGSEAFF.

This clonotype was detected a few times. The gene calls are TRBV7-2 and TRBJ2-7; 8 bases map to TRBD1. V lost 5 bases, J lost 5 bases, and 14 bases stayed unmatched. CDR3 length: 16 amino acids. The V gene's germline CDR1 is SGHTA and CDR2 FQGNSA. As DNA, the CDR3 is TGTGCCAGCAGCACCCGGACTGGACAGGGTTTACACGAGCAGTACTTC. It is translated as CASSTRTGQGLHEQYF. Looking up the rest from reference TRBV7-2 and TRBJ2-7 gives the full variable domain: GAGVSQSPSNKVTEKGKDVELRCDPISGHTALYWYRQSLGQGLEFLIYFQGNSAPDKSGLPSDRFSAERTGGSVSTLTIQRTQQEDSAVYLCASSTRTGQGLHEQYFGPGTRLTVT.

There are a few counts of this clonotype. The CDR3 nucleotides are TGTGCCAGTAATACCTGGACAGGGGAACACGAGCAGTACTTC. This translates into CASNTWTGEHEQYF. V is TRBV19 and J is TRBJ2-7; TRBD1 matches 9 bases. CDR1 and CDR2 from the germline V gene are LNHDA and SQIVND (reference sequence). The CDR3 sequence is 14 residues long. V trimming: 7 bases; J trimming: 5 bases; junction bases outside the gene matches: 9. Supplemented by reference TRBV19 and TRBJ2-7, the full variable domain reads DGGITQSPKYLFRKEGQNVTLSCEQNLNHDAMYWYRQDPGQGLRLIYYSQIVNDFQKGDIAEGYSVSREKKESFPLTVTSAQKNPTAFYLCASNTWTGEHEQYFGPGTRLTVT.

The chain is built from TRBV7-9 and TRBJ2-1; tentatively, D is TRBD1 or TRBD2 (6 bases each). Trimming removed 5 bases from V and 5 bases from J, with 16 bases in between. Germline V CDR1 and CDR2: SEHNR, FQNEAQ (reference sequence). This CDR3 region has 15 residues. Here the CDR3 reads CASSPRQGRNNEQFF. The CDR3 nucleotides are TGTGCCAGCAGCCCCCGGCAGGGGAGGAACAATGAGCAGTTCTTC.

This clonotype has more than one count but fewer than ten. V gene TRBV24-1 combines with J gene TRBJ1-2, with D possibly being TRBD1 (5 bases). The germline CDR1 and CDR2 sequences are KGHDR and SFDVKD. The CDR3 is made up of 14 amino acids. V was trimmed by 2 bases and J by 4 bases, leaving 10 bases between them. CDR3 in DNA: TGTGCCACCAGTGATTCGACAGAAGCCTATGGCTACACCTTC. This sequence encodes CATSDSTEAYGYTF.

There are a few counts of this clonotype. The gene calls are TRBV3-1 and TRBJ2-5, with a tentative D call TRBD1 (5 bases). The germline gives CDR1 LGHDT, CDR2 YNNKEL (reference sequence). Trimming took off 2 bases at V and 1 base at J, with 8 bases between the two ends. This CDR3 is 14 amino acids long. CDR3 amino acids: CASSQSDSQETQYF. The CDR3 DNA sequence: TGTGCCAGCAGCCAATCTGACAGCCAAGAGACCCAGTACTTC.

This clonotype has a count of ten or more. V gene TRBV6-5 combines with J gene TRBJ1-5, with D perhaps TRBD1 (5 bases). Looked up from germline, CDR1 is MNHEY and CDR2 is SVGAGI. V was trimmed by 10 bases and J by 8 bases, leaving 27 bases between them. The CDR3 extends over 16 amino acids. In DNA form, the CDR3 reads TGTGCCAATAGCATCGCTCCGCTCGAAGTACAGGAGCCCCAGCATTTT. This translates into CANSIAPLEVQEPQHF.

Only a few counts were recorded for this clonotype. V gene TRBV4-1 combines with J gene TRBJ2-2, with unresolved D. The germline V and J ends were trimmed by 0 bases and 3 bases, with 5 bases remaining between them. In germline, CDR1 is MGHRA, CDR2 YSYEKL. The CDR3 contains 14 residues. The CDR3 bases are TGCGCCAGCAGCCAAGACAGTCACACCGGGGAGCTGTTTTTT. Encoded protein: CASSQDSHTGELFF.